The 21 T cell receptor beta chains reported below all come from one sample, sequenced in a study of T cells after yellow fever vaccination. One entry per CDR3 protein results from TCRdb running MiXCR on the 5' RACE reads. The data hold roughly 350,000 distinct CDR3 sequences, with over 4% observed a single time. Specimen: PBMCs, collected 5 days after the yellow fever booster vaccination. All receptors derive from a man between 18 and 29 years old who received the YFV17D yellow fever vaccine.

This clonotype occurred many times. The chain couples TRBV28 to TRBJ2-7; weak D call: TRBD2 (5 bases). Germline V gene lookup returns CDR1 MDHEN and CDR2 SYDVKM. The V gene lost 4 bases and the J gene lost 0 bases, with 16 bases spanning the gap. CDR3 size: 16 residues. CDR3 amino acids: CASSSVGRGNSYEQYV. CDR3 coding DNA: TGTGCCAGCAGTTCCGTGGGGAGAGGCAACTCCTACGAGCAGTACGTC.

This clonotype was seen a few times. For the CDR3, the DNA is TGTGCCAGCAGGCTTTTCGGGGTGTCCTACAATGAGCAGTTCTTC. Protein product: CASRLFGVSYNEQFF. The chain uses TRBV6-2 or TRBV6-3 and TRBJ2-1; a weak D match, TRBD2 (5 bases). The V end was cut by 6 bases, the J end by 1 base, with 13 bases between. CDR3 length: 15 residues. Germline CDR1 and CDR2: MNHEY and SVGEGT.

This clonotype appeared a few times. The gene calls are TRBV9 and TRBJ1-5; unclear D gene. The CDR3 runs to 13 residues. V shed 0 bases and J shed 4 bases, with 5 bases lying between them. Germline V gene data show CDR1 as SGDLS and CDR2 as YYNGEE. CDR3: CASSVALNQPQHF. In DNA, the CDR3 is TGTGCCAGCAGCGTAGCTCTAAATCAGCCCCAGCATTTT. Together with reference TRBV9 and TRBJ1-5, the CDR3 gives the full variable domain: DSGVTQTPKHLITATGQRVTLRCSPRSGDLSVYWYQQSLDQGLQFLIQYYNGEERAKGNILERFSAQQFPDLHSELNLSSLELGDSALYFCASSVALNQPQHFGDGTRLSIL.

This clonotype occurred many times. The chain is built from TRBV4-3 and TRBJ2-7; TRBD1 might be the D (6 bases). Trimming removed 0 bases at V and 2 bases at J, with 8 bases between. Germline CDR1 LGHNA, CDR2 YSLEER. The CDR3 sequence is 14 residues long. The DNA for the CDR3 is TGCGCCAGCAGCCAAGAAAGGGACACCTACGAGCAGTACGTC. Its translation is CASSQERDTYEQYV.

This chain links TRBV24-1 with TRBJ2-2; 9 bases are a match to TRBD2. V was clipped by 4 bases and J by 5 bases; unmatched bases: 7. CDR3 length: 16 amino acids. Germline V gene lookup returns CDR1 KGHDR and CDR2 SFDVKD. This chain's CDR3 is CATSDPTSGGTGELFF. In nucleotides, the CDR3 is TGTGCCACCAGTGACCCCACCAGCGGGGGGACCGGGGAGCTGTTTTTT.

The chain combines TRBV6-5 with TRBJ1-1; D gene uncertain. V dropped 2 bases and J dropped 3 bases, with 16 bases sitting between them. Germline values: CDR1 MNHEY, CDR2 SVGAGI. There are 16 residues in the CDR3. CDR3 region: CASSYRSDARDTEAFF. The CDR3 nucleotides read TGTGCCAGCAGTTACCGGTCGGATGCCCGCGACACTGAAGCTTTCTTT.

This clonotype was detected only a few times. Germline is not matched at one junction end, which may reflect a read error. This rearrangement joins TRBV5-1 to TRBJ2-1, with D uncertain. The CDR3 runs 12 residues. Germline CDR1 is SGHRS and CDR2 is YFSETQ. DNA for the CDR3: TGCGCCAGCTGCTTGGTCAGCAATGAGCAGTTCTTC. Its translation: CASCLVSNEQFF.

This clonotype came up a few times. V and J are TRBV7-2 and TRBJ2-5; a possible D gene is TRBD1 (5 bases). V was cut by 4 bases and J by 2 bases, with 14 bases left in between. The CDR3 is 15 residues long. Germline lookup yields CDR1 SGHTA and CDR2 FQGNSA. The CDR3 region is CASSYTGRAQETQYF. CDR3 DNA sequence: TGTGCCAGCAGCTACACGGGCAGGGCACAAGAGACCCAGTACTTC.

Many counts were recorded for this clonotype. The rearrangement links TRBV7-2 to TRBJ2-2; D tentatively fits TRBD1 or TRBD2 (5 bases each). In germline, CDR1 is SGHTA, CDR2 FQGNSA. The CDR3 length is 18 residues. The germline V and J ends were trimmed by 5 bases and 0 bases, with 19 bases remaining between them. CDR3: CASSATSRGFANTGELFF. As DNA, the CDR3 is TGTGCCAGCAGCGCCACGTCGAGGGGTTTCGCGAACACCGGGGAGCTGTTTTTT. Full variable domain (missing parts from reference TRBV7-2 and TRBJ2-2): GAGVSQSPSNKVTEKGKDVELRCDPISGHTALYWYRQSLGQGLEFLIYFQGNSAPDKSGLPSDRFSAERTGGSVSTLTIQRTQQEDSAVYLCASSATSRGFANTGELFFGEGSRLTVL.

This chain uses TRBV20-1 with TRBJ2-3; the match to TRBD1 covers 11 bases. The ends lost 1 base at V and 4 bases at J; junction bases unmatched: 1. CDR1 is DFQATT, CDR2 SNEGSKA, per germline (reference sequence). The CDR3 is 14 amino acids. The CDR3 loop reads CSARGTGGADTQYF. The CDR3 coding sequence is TGCAGTGCTAGAGGGACAGGGGGCGCAGATACGCAGTATTTT.

This clonotype was recorded many times. The V and J genes are TRBV3-1 and TRBJ2-2; maybe TRBD1 (5 bases). The CDR3 spans 13 residues. Germline assignment: CDR1 LGHDT and CDR2 YNNKEL (reference sequence). Trimming removed 8 bases from V and 8 bases from J, with 15 bases in between. The CDR3 reads CASLNQRTGELFF. In nucleotides, the CDR3 is TGTGCCAGCCTAAACCAAAGGACAGGGGAGCTGTTTTTT.

This clonotype was detected only a few times. The rearrangement links TRBV29-1 to TRBJ1-1; the D gene is possibly TRBD1 (5 bases). The V and J ends lost 6 bases and 0 bases respectively, with 11 bases between them. Germline CDR1 SQVTM, CDR2 ANQGSEA. CDR3 length equals 13 residues. Written as DNA, the CDR3 is TGCAGCGTCCGACAGCTCGTGAACACTGAAGCTTTCTTT. It codes for CSVRQLVNTEAFF. The full variable domain, its missing parts supplied by reference TRBV29-1 and TRBJ1-1, is SAVISQKPSRDICQRGTSLTIQCQVDSQVTMMFWYRQQPGQSLTLIATANQGSEATYESGFVIDKFPISRPNLTFSTLTVSNMSPEDSSIYLCSVRQLVNTEAFFGQGTRLTVV.

This chain uses TRBV15 with TRBJ1-5; D is possibly TRBD1 (6 bases). The CDR3 runs to 16 residues. CDR1 is LNHNV and CDR2 is YYDKDF in the germline V gene (reference sequence). The V gene lost 0 bases and the J gene lost 5 bases, with 14 bases spanning the gap. CDR3 in DNA: TGTGCCACCAGCAGAGATCCGGGGACAACACATCAGCCCCAGCATTTT. This gives the protein CATSRDPGTTHQPQHF.

The J gene is TRBJ1-5, the V gene TRBV20-1; D uncertain. V lost 2 bases and J 5 bases, leaving 13 bases between the germline ends. CDR3 length equals 14 residues. CDR1 is DFQATT and CDR2 is SNEGSKA in the germline V gene (reference sequence). CDR3 sequence: CSARPLGRDQPQHF. Written as DNA, the CDR3 is TGCAGTGCTAGACCCCTAGGGAGAGATCAGCCCCAGCATTTT.

The sample holds a few counts of this clonotype. The chain has TRBV5-1 and TRBJ2-3, with D possibly matching TRBD1 (7 bases). The CDR3 is 16 residues long. The germline V gene has CDR1 SGHRS and CDR2 YFSETQ. Trimming removed 2 bases at V and 2 bases at J, with 15 bases between. CDR3 nucleotide sequence: TGCGCCAGCAGCTTCCGACAGGGAGGAAACACAGATACGCAGTATTTT. Its translation: CASSFRQGGNTDTQYF.

This sequence joins TRBV5-1 and TRBJ2-3, with 10 bases identical to TRBD2. The CDR3 loop spans 17 amino acids. Germline assignment: CDR1 SGHRS and CDR2 YFSETQ. V lost 4 bases to trimming and J lost 1 base; unmatched junction nucleotides: 9. For the CDR3, the DNA is TGCGCCAGCAGCCAAAGACCCCTAGCGGGGGGCACAGATACGCAGTATTTT. This codes for CASSQRPLAGGTDTQYF.

This clonotype was seen a handful of times. The CDR3 protein is CASSLGDGGAAQYF. CDR3 nucleotides: TGCGCCAGCAGCTTGGGGGACGGAGGGGCGGCGCAGTATTTT. The rearrangement uses TRBV5-1 and TRBJ2-3, with D possibly matching TRBD2 (6 bases). The CDR3 has 14 amino acids. V dropped 0 bases and J dropped 10 bases, with 15 bases sitting between them. The germline V gene has CDR1 SGHRS and CDR2 YFSETQ. Full variable domain (rest looked up from reference TRBV5-1 and TRBJ2-3): KAGVTQTPRYLIKTRGQQVTLSCSPISGHRSVSWYQQTPGQGLQFLFEYFSETQRNKGNFPGRFSGRQFSNSRSEMNVSTLELGDSALYLCASSLGDGGAAQYFGPGTRLTVL.

This sequence joins TRBV6-2 or TRBV6-3 and TRBJ1-6; the D is unclear. The CDR3 is 15 amino acids. Trimming took 0 bases from V and 10 from J, leaving 13 bases between them. Per the germline V gene, CDR1 is MNHEY and CDR2 is SVGEGT. CDR3 sequence (DNA): TGTGCCAGCAGTTACTCGGTCTACAGCGAGTCACCCCTCCACTTT. It encodes CASSYSVYSESPLHF.

The table lists this clonotype with a few counts. The chain employs TRBV11-2 and TRBJ2-1; 7 bases fit TRBD2. This CDR3 contains 16 residues. Germline CDR1 SGHAT, CDR2 FQNNGV. Losses at the gene ends were 6 bases for V and 0 bases for J; bases not matched to a gene: 8. CDR3 sequence: CASRSIGGYSYNEQFF. CDR3 bases: TGTGCCAGCAGGTCAATCGGGGGGTACTCCTACAATGAGCAGTTCTTC.

This clonotype has just a few counts. This rearrangement joins TRBV4-3 to TRBJ2-3; 7 bases match TRBD1. The CDR3 consists of 17 residues. Germline values: CDR1 LGHNA, CDR2 YSLEER. V was pared by 0 bases and J by 1 base, with 7 bases of the junction left unmatched. The chain's CDR3 is CASSQDFAGTGTDTQYF. The CDR3 coding sequence is TGCGCCAGCAGCCAAGATTTTGCAGGGACAGGCACAGATACGCAGTATTTT.

This clonotype was observed a few times. This sequence joins TRBV6-1 and TRBJ1-1; D is uncertain. CDR1 MNHNS and CDR2 SASEGT come from the germline V gene. This CDR3 has 13 residues. V lost 4 bases, J lost 4 bases, and 10 bases lay in between. CDR3 region: CASSVWDGTEAFF. For the CDR3, the DNA is TGTGCCAGCAGTGTGTGGGATGGCACTGAAGCTTTCTTT.